This entry features one T cell receptor (beta chain) sequence. What it recognizes is unknown. TCRdb reprocessed the reads via MiXCR and lists one record per CDR3 protein. The table has 380,000 or so distinct CDR3 sequences, about 34% seen once. CDR1 and CDR2 (germline): SEHNR, FQNEAQ (reference sequence). This CDR3 has 15 amino acids. Trimming cost V 1 base and J 5 bases, with 11 bases left between them. The data stem from a study of T cell repertoires in cytomegalovirus infection. Study overall: HLA-B-restricted CMV epitopes that are well studied were used alongside recently identified HLA-C-restricted ones. Overall study findings and caveats: It was HLA-C-restricted CMV-specific TCR beta clonotypes that dominated the response ex vivo.

V usage is TRBV7-9 and J usage is TRBJ1-4; D perhaps matches TRBD1 (5 bases). This clonotype was obtained from a human donor in good health (CMV status not recorded). Some clones in this sample may be carry-over from other donors' samples. The material sequenced was cultured PBMCs, taken from culture after CMV antigen stimulation. The CDR3 region is CASSLVGAPNEKLFF. For the CDR3, the DNA is TGTGCCAGCAGCTTAGTAGGGGCCCCAAATGAAAAACTGTTTTTT.